A selection of T cell receptor beta chains follows, all from one sample in a study of CD4 T cells in relation to SARS-CoV-2 and coronaviruses. Libraries were prepared by immunoSEQ multiplex PCR; TCRdb keeps only in-frame clonotypes and omits some of them. This sample carries tens of thousands of clones, approximately 85% of them seen once, and the ten largest clones take 3% to 3.5%. Source material: memory CD4+ T cells from PBMCs. The receptors here all came from an adult with COVID-19. The CDR3 runs from the conserved cysteine through the conserved F or W. The order of the fields is CDR3 DNA, CDR3 protein, V gene, clone size, D gene, J gene. A D gene is named only where the DNA matches it firmly. Clone sizes are given selectively: once, few, many, or a class where the clone is expanded.

TGTGCCAGCAGTTTGTCCCTCGGGGAGACCCAGTACTTC CASSLSLGETQYF TRBV6-6 - - TRBJ2-5
TGTGCCAGCACCCCCCTGGGAGGCAGGGGGAATGAGCAGTTCTTC CASTPLGGRGNEQFF TRBV6-5 - - TRBJ2-1
TGTGCCAGCAGGAGGGCAGGGCAAAGCTCTGGAAACACCATATATTTT CASRRAGQSSGNTIYF TRBV27 - - TRBJ1-3
TGTGCCACCAGTGACCGAATGAAGGGGGGGTTGAATGAGCAGTTCTTC CATSDRMKGGLNEQFF TRBV24-1 - - TRBJ2-1
TGTGCCAGCAGCTCTCCAGGTTCCGAGCAGTACTTC CASSSPGSEQYF TRBV12-1 - - TRBJ2-7
TGTGCCAGCAGCGGCAGCGGGAGTAAGAATGAGCAGTTCTTC CASSGSGSKNEQFF TRBV3-1/TRBV3-2 - TRBD2 TRBJ2-1
TGCGCCAGCCAAAAGACTCCTAACAATGAGCAGTTCTTC CASQKTPNNEQFF TRBV4-3 - - TRBJ2-1
TGTGCCAGCAGAACGGACAGGGACACTGAAGCTTTCTTT CASRTDRDTEAFF TRBV27 - TRBD1 TRBJ1-1
TGTGCCAGCAGCGTAGGCGGGAGTCCCCCAGATACGCAGTATTTT CASSVGGSPPDTQYF TRBV9 once TRBD2 TRBJ2-3
TGCGCCAGCAGTGCGACGAGCGGGAGGGTTGGCGAGCAGTACTTC CASSATSGRVGEQYF TRBV10-1 - TRBD2 TRBJ2-7
TGTGCCAGCAGCTTATGGACCCAAGAGACCCAGTACTTC CASSLWTQETQYF TRBV7-2 once - TRBJ2-5
TGCGCCAGCAGCTTGTGGGGACAGGGCACAGATACGCAGTATTTT CASSLWGQGTDTQYF TRBV5-1 once TRBD1 TRBJ2-3
TGTGCCAGCAGTTCCAGGACTAGCGGGTACAATGAGCAGTTCTTC CASSSRTSGYNEQFF TRBV6-6 - TRBD2 TRBJ2-1
TGTGCCAGTAGTATTAGAGGGAATGAAAAACTGTTTTTT CASSIRGNEKLFF TRBV19 few - TRBJ1-4
TGTGCCAGCAGTGAAGGGGGGGGGCGAAGGAATGAGCAGTTCTTC CASSEGGGRRNEQFF TRBV25-1 - - TRBJ2-1
TGTGCCAGTAGCAAAATAACGGGACCGGGGGACTACTATGGCTACACCTTC CASSKITGPGDYYGYTF TRBV19 once - TRBJ1-2
TGTGCCAGCGCCTTGAAACTAGCGGGAGTTCAGTACTTC CASALKLAGVQYF TRBV3-1/TRBV3-2 - TRBD2 TRBJ2-4
TGTGCCAGCAGCGATCGGACTAGCGGATACTCTGGGGCCAACGTCCTGACTTTC CASSDRTSGYSGANVLTF TRBV3-1/TRBV3-2 - TRBD2 TRBJ2-6
TGTGCCAGCAGCCCAGATCGTTTGGGGAGTGAGCAGTTCTTC CASSPDRLGSEQFF TRBV7-2 - - TRBJ2-1
TGTGCCAGCTCACCCCCGCCGACAGGGAAAATGACTGAAGCTTTCTTT CASSPPPTGKMTEAFF TRBV18 - TRBD1 TRBJ1-1
TGTGCCAGCAGCCAAGGAGGAGGTTGGGGGAGAAATGAAAAACTGTTTTTT CASSQGGGWGRNEKLFF TRBV14 few - TRBJ1-4
TGTGCCAGCAGTGAATCCGAGGCGAGGAGGAATGAGCAGTTCTTC CASSESEARRNEQFF TRBV2 - - TRBJ2-1
TGTGCCAGCAGTGAGTGGCGGGAGGGGGAAAATGAGCAGTTCTTC CASSEWREGENEQFF TRBV2 - TRBD2 TRBJ2-1
TGTGCCAGCAGCAGGACAGCGCTGAACACTGAAGCTTTCTTT CASSRTALNTEAFF TRBV5-6 - - TRBJ1-1
TGTGCCACCAGCAGAGATCTAGGGACAGTTTCACACGAGCAGTACTTC CATSRDLGTVSHEQYF TRBV15 - TRBD1 TRBJ2-7
TGTGCCAGCAGGTCCCCCCCCGGCATAATGAACACTGAAGCTTTCTTT CASRSPPGIMNTEAFF TRBV19 - - TRBJ1-1
TGTGCCAGCTCGCCGCGGACAGATCTCGGGGAGCTGTTTTTT CASSPRTDLGELFF TRBV18 - - TRBJ2-2
TGCGCCAGCAGCGTGGGACAGCCAGCGGGAGATACGCAGTATTTT CASSVGQPAGDTQYF TRBV5-1 once - TRBJ2-3
TGTGCCAGCAGTTTAGTAAGAGGCTATGGCTACACCTTC CASSLVRGYGYTF TRBV27 few - TRBJ1-2
TGTGCCAGCAGCCCAGACAGGGCCTCCTACGAGCAGTACTTC CASSPDRASYEQYF TRBV6-5 - TRBD1 TRBJ2-7
TGCGCCAGCAGTAGTCGCTCAGGGGAGACCCAGTACTTC CASSSRSGETQYF TRBV10-2 - - TRBJ2-5
TGTGCCAGCAGTAGACATTCCGGGACAGGGGCTCCTAGCTCCTACGAGCAGTACTTC CASSRHSGTGAPSSYEQYF TRBV28 - TRBD1 TRBJ2-7
TGTGCCAGCAGCTTCAGGGGGCAATCCTACAATGAGCAGTTCTTC CASSFRGQSYNEQFF TRBV5-8 - TRBD1 TRBJ2-1
TGCGCCAGCAGCGACGGACAAAGCGGGAGACAGGTCGATGAGCAGTTCTTC CASSDGQSGRQVDEQFF TRBV5-1 - TRBD2 TRBJ2-1
TGTGCCAGCAGCCGGCCGCGAGGGGGCAGGGCTGGGGCCAACGTCCTGACTTTC CASSRPRGGRAGANVLTF TRBV14 - TRBD1 TRBJ2-6
TGTGCCAGCGGGGCAGATGCTGGGGCCAACGTCCTGACTTTC CASGADAGANVLTF TRBV16 - - TRBJ2-6
TGTGCCAGCAGGCCCCGGGGCGGCGTCTACGAGCAGTACTTC CASRPRGGVYEQYF TRBV28 - - TRBJ2-7
TGTGCCAGCAGCTTAGAGAAATCCTACAATGAGCAGTTCTTC CASSLEKSYNEQFF TRBV7-8 - - TRBJ2-1
TGTGCCAGCAGCTTGGGGCGGTACACAGATACGCAGTATTTT CASSLGRYTDTQYF TRBV5-4 - - TRBJ2-3
TGTGCCAGCAGCAAAGTAGGGAGTCTAGCGGGAGGGAACAATGAGCAGTTCTTC CASSKVGSLAGGNNEQFF TRBV7-2 - TRBD2 TRBJ2-1
TGTGCTAGCAGCTTACAGGAGGGTTCAAACACCATATATTTT CASSLQEGSNTIYF TRBV7-7 - - TRBJ1-3
TGTGCCAGCAGGGGGAGGCCGGTTAATGAAAAACTGTTTTTT CASRGRPVNEKLFF TRBV6-5 - - TRBJ1-4
TGTGCCACCAGTGATTACCGGGGGGAGCAGTACTTC CATSDYRGEQYF TRBV24-1 once - TRBJ2-7
TGTGCTAGTGGCCCCGGGACAGGGGACACCGGGGAGCTGTTTTTT CASGPGTGDTGELFF TRBV12-5 - TRBD1 TRBJ2-2
TGTGCCATCAACCGACAGGGAGGCGCCCAGCCCCAGCATTTT CAINRQGGAQPQHF TRBV10-3 - TRBD1 TRBJ1-5
TGTGCCAGCTGGAGGGCCCAGCCCAATGAGCAGTTCTTC CASWRAQPNEQFF TRBV6-5 - - TRBJ2-1
TGTGCCAGCAGTCCCACGGCCCCGCCAGAGACCCAGTACTTC CASSPTAPPETQYF TRBV2 few - TRBJ2-5
TGTGCCTGGACCTTCAGTGGTAACGGTAACTATGGCTACACCTTC CAWTFSGNGNYGYTF TRBV30 - - TRBJ1-2
TGTGCCAGCAGCTTGTATGGGGGAAACTACGAGCAGTACTTC CASSLYGGNYEQYF TRBV5-4 few - TRBJ2-7
TGTGCCAGCAGGCAGGGGACTAATGAAAAACTGTTTTTT CASRQGTNEKLFF TRBV28 - - TRBJ1-4
TGTGCCAGCAGCGTCTCGGCAGGGTCCTCCTACGAGCAGTACTTC CASSVSAGSSYEQYF TRBV9 - - TRBJ2-7
TGTGCCAGCAAGTCGTTCGGGAGCAGCTCCTACAATGAGCAGTTCTTC CASKSFGSSSYNEQFF TRBV2 - - TRBJ2-1
TGTGCCAGTAGGGGACAGGACGCAACTAATGAAAAACTGTTTTTT CASRGQDATNEKLFF TRBV19 - TRBD1 TRBJ1-4
TGCGCCAGCAGTGCCTCCTACAATGAGCAGTTCTTC CASSASYNEQFF TRBV5-1 once - TRBJ2-1
TGTGCCAGCAGCACCAGCTACGAGCAGTACTTC CASSTSYEQYF TRBV7-9 - - TRBJ2-7
TGTGCCAGCCTCTCGGACTCCCTGAGGGTAGGGACCGGGGAGCTGTTTTTT CASLSDSLRVGTGELFF TRBV19 once - TRBJ2-2
TGTGCCAGCAAAATACCGGGACAGAAGGCGGTACTGTTTTTT CASKIPGQKAVLFF TRBV28 - TRBD1 TRBJ1-4
TGTGCCAGCACCACCAGCTCCTACGAGCAGTACTTC CASTTSSYEQYF TRBV7-9 - - TRBJ2-7
TGCGCCAGCAGCTTCGAGTACAGACCCTACAATGAGCAGTTCTTC CASSFEYRPYNEQFF TRBV5-1 few - TRBJ2-1